The sequence of this T cell receptor (beta chain) was determined in a study of CD8+ T cells in alopecia areata. Documented treatment: oral pan-JAK inhibitor, 5-10 mg twice daily. RNA extraction and reverse transcription yielded cDNA as sequencing template. Produced via immunoSEQ multiplex PCR; TCRdb's table is partial and in-frame only. The table records a few hundred thousand clones, about 40% of them present only once. The input for sequencing was CD4+ T cells sorted from blood, taken at approximately week 37, from a patient treated with tofacitinib. The sequence was collected from a human donor with alopecia areata.

The CDR3 spells CASSRPGLAKETQYF. The CDR3, as DNA: TGTGCCAGCAGCCGACCCGGACTAGCGAAAGAGACCCAGTACTTC. The chain recombines TRBV27 with TRBJ2-5; 9 positions match TRBD2. The CDR3 covers 15 residues. Germline lookup yields CDR1 MNHEY and CDR2 SMNVEV (reference sequence). V lost 6 bases and J lost 3; bases outside the gene matches: 8.